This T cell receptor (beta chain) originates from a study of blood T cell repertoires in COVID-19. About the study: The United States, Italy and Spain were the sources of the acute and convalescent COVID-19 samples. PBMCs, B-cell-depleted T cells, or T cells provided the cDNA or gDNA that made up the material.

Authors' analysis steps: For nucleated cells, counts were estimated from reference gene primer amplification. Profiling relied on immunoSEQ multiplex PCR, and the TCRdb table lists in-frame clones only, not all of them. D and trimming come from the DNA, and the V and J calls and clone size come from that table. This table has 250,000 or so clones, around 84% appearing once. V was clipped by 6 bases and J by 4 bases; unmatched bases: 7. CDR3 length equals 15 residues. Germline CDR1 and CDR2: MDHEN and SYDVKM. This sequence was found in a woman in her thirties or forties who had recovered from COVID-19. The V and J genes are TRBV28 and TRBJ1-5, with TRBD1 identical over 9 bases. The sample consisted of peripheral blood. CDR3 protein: CASRLLTGGNQPQHF. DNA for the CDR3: TGTGCCAGCAGACTTTTGACAGGGGGAAATCAGCCCCAGCATTTT.